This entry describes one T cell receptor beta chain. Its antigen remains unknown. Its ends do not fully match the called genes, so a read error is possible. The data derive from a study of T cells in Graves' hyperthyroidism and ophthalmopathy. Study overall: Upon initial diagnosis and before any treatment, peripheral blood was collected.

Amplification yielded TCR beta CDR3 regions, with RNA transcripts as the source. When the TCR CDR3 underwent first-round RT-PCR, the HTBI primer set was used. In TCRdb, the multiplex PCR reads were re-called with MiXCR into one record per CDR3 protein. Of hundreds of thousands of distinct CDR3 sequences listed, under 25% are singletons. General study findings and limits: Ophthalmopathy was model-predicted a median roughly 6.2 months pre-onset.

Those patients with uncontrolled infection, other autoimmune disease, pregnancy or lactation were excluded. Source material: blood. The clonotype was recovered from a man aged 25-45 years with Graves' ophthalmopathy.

CDR3 DNA sequence: TGTGTCAGCAGCCAAGTAGTTGGACAGGGGGGTACCGGGGAGCTGTTTTTT. This sequence encodes CVSSQVVGQGGTGELFF. The rearrangement joins TRBV4-2 to TRBJ2-2; 10 bases agree with TRBD1. The CDR3 runs to 17 residues. Germline V lookup: CDR1 LGHNA, CDR2 YNFKEQ.